The 29 T cell receptor beta chains reported below all come from one sample, sequenced in a study of control samples from healthy donors and cancer patients (dated by TCRdb to between 2020 and 2021). The library was prepared using the immunoSEQ multiplex PCR assay. Here the immuneACCESS table is served through TCRdb, limited to in-frame sequences with V and J called. Missing clones are a known gap in these copies; in checked studies unresolved V genes cover under half, and the rest lacks a known reason. Here the sample has some 87,000 clones; 75% to 85% occur a single time. The ten largest clones add up to around a tenth of the sample. Sequencing was performed on PBMCs. The receptor source for this set is a man in his fifties or sixties with head and neck cancer.

Remarks on this clone: This sample also contains other DNA sequences that code for the same CDR3. The rearrangement links TRBV2 to TRBJ2-5; D is ambiguous. Between the trimmed V and J ends, which lost 3 bases and 4 bases, there was a span of 3 bases. CDR3 size: 11 residues. Germline CDR1 SNHLY, CDR2 FYNNEI. This CDR3 is CASSERETQYF. In nucleotides, the CDR3 is TGTGCCAGCAGTGAGCGAGAGACCCAGTACTTC.

V usage is TRBV6-5 and J usage is TRBJ2-4; D remains unclear. Trimming cost V 3 bases and J 1 base, with 13 bases left between them. From germline, CDR1 is MNHEY and CDR2 SVGAGI. This CDR3 is built from 16 residues. The CDR3 sequence: CASSYRGTGAKNIQYF. CDR3 nucleotides: TGTGCCAGCAGTTATAGAGGAACCGGGGCCAAAAACATTCAGTACTTC.

This chain uses TRBV10-3 with TRBJ2-4; D unclear. CDR1 is ENHRY, CDR2 SYGVKD, per germline. The CDR3 is made up of 17 amino acids. Trimming removed 3 bases from V and 0 bases from J, with 15 bases in between. The CDR3 protein is CAISDPSQRLAKNIQYF. The CDR3 nucleotides are TGTGCCATCAGTGACCCTTCCCAGCGACTAGCCAAAAACATTCAGTACTTC.

V and J are TRBV11-3 and TRBJ1-5; a possible D gene is TRBD1 (5 bases). This CDR3 has 18 residues. Germline lookup yields CDR1 SGHNT and CDR2 YENEEA. The V end lost 1 base, the J end lost 2 bases, and 18 bases lay between the germline ends. CDR3 sequence: CASSLVPARGWGNQPQHF. CDR3 sequence (DNA): TGTGCCAGCAGCTTAGTGCCCGCAAGGGGCTGGGGCAATCAGCCCCAGCATTTT.

Concerning this clone itself: A read error may produce the germline difference seen at one junction end. This chain joins TRBV19 and TRBJ1-3; a weak D match, TRBD1 (6 bases). Germline CDR1 reads LNHDA; CDR2 reads SQIVND (reference sequence). CDR3 size: 14 residues. The CDR3 bases are TGTGCCAGTAGCTATAACCCTACTCTTGGACAGCAGATTTTT. Translated: CASSYNPTLGQQIF.

This clone was seen a few times. The CDR3 reads CASSYSLGSNYEQYF. The CDR3 region has the DNA TGTGCCAGCAGTTACTCTCTGGGCAGCAACTACGAGCAGTACTTC. This chain connects TRBV6-7 to TRBJ2-7; D not certain. TRBV6-7 is identified as an open reading frame with a role that is uncertain. V lost 0 bases to trimming and J lost 3 bases, with 12 bases between them. The CDR3 is made up of 15 amino acids.

The rearrangement links TRBV5-1 to TRBJ2-1, with TRBD1 identical over 11 bases. This CDR3 spans 18 amino acids. J gave up 1 base and V 0 bases, and 6 bases lay outside the gene matches. Germline V lookup: CDR1 SGHRS, CDR2 YFSETQ. The chain's CDR3 is CASSLGTGGFGSYNEQFF. DNA of the CDR3: TGCGCCAGCAGCTTGGGGACAGGGGGCTTTGGGTCCTACAATGAGCAGTTCTTC.

This sequence joins TRBV11-2 and TRBJ2-1, with a possible D match to TRBD1 (6 bases). The CDR3 contains 14 residues. The V and J ends lost 5 bases and 7 bases respectively, with 15 bases between them. Germline V gene lookup returns CDR1 SGHAT and CDR2 FQNNGV. DNA for the CDR3: TGTGCCAGCAGCCCATGGGCAGGGGCGAATGAGCAGTTCTTC. Translation: CASSPWAGANEQFF.

The gene calls are TRBV11-2 and TRBJ2-5; TRBD2 might be the D (7 bases). From germline, CDR1 is SGHAT and CDR2 FQNNGV. The CDR3 is made up of 16 amino acids. Trimming removed 5 bases from V and 6 bases from J, with 22 bases in between. The CDR3 protein is CASSPSRGGPGKTQYF. In DNA, the CDR3 is TGTGCCAGCAGCCCATCGAGGGGGGGGCCGGGGAAGACCCAGTACTTC. The full variable domain, completed using reference TRBV11-2 and TRBJ2-5, is EAGVAQSPRYKIIEKRQSVAFWCNPISGHATLYWYQQILGQGPKLLIQFQNNGVVDDSQLPKDRFSAERLKGVDSTLKIQPAKLEDSAVYLCASSPSRGGPGKTQYFGPGTRLLVL.

The J gene is TRBJ2-3, the V gene TRBV28, with 11 bases that match TRBD2. Germline assignment: CDR1 MDHEN and CDR2 SYDVKM. The CDR3 consists of 14 residues. V lost 9 bases and J lost 0; bases outside the gene matches: 2. The CDR3 DNA follows: TGTGCCAGTATAGCGGGAGGGAGCACAGATACGCAGTATTTT. Translation: CASIAGGSTDTQYF.

This chain connects TRBV5-1 to TRBJ2-1; no clear D gene. The germline V gene encodes CDR1 SGHRS and CDR2 YFSETQ. The CDR3 has 16 residues. Trimming shortened V by 4 bases and J by 0 bases, and 14 bases separated the two germline ends. CDR3 DNA: TGCGCCAGCAGCCCCCCATACACCTACTCCTACAATGAGCAGTTCTTC. Its translation is CASSPPYTYSYNEQFF.

The chain has TRBV5-4 and TRBJ1-2; 10 bases align to TRBD1. V dropped 4 bases and J dropped 4; count of bases not matched to a gene: 4. Looked up from germline, CDR1 is SGHNT and CDR2 is YYREEE (reference sequence). The CDR3 loop spans 14 amino acids. CDR3 DNA sequence: TGTGCCAGCAGCCCACGGGACAGGGGCTATGGCTACACCTTC. Translated: CASSPRDRGYGYTF.

CDR3 protein: CASSQRGQETQYF. In DNA, the CDR3 is TGTGCCAGCAGTCAGAGAGGGCAAGAGACCCAGTACTTC. The rearrangement links TRBV5-4 to TRBJ2-5, with D tentatively TRBD2 (5 bases). This CDR3 is 13 amino acids long. V lost 5 bases to trimming and J lost 2 bases, with 10 bases between them. Germline CDR1 and CDR2: SGHNT and YYREEE (reference sequence).

This sequence joins TRBV12-3 or TRBV12-4 and TRBJ1-5; a weak D match, TRBD1 (6 bases). Trimming took off 2 bases at V and 10 bases at J, with 12 bases between the two ends. The CDR3 extends over 13 amino acids. The CDR3 sequence: CASSLQGRDPQHF. The CDR3, as DNA: TGTGCCAGCAGTTTACAGGGGCGCGATCCCCAGCATTTT.

This chain connects TRBV11-3 to TRBJ2-2; D is undetermined. The CDR3 runs to 13 residues. The germline V gene encodes CDR1 SGHNT and CDR2 YENEEA. Trimming took off 3 bases at V and 0 bases at J, with 2 bases between the two ends. CDR3: CASSFTNTGELFF. In nucleotides, the CDR3 is TGTGCCAGCAGCTTTACGAACACCGGGGAGCTGTTTTTT.

The J gene is TRBJ2-1, the V gene TRBV11-2; 13 nucleotides match TRBD2. V lost 6 bases and J lost 1; bases outside the gene matches: 9. The CDR3 has 18 residues. Germline CDR1 and CDR2: SGHAT and FQNNGV. The CDR3 reads CASRRTSGRMGSYNEQFF. DNA of the CDR3: TGTGCCAGCAGGCGGACTAGCGGGAGAATGGGTTCCTACAATGAGCAGTTCTTC.

This clone was seen a handful of times. The chain has TRBV12-3 or TRBV12-4 and TRBJ1-2; TRBD1 matches at 7 bases. V lost 6 bases, J lost 8 bases, and 6 bases stayed unmatched. CDR3 length: 12 residues. The CDR3 reads CASSTGVVGYTF. The CDR3 DNA sequence: TGTGCCAGCAGCACAGGGGTTGTGGGCTACACCTTC.

The rearrangement uses TRBV7-2 and TRBJ1-1; D unclear. Germline V gene data show CDR1 as SGHTA and CDR2 as FQGNSA. Trimming shortened V by 5 bases and J by 1 base, and 11 bases separated the two germline ends. The CDR3 sequence is 14 residues long. The CDR3 region has the DNA TGTGCCAGCAGCCTAAGGTCGGGGAACACTGAAGCTTTCTTT. This sequence encodes CASSLRSGNTEAFF. Drawing the rest from reference TRBV7-2 and TRBJ1-1, the complete variable domain is GAGVSQSPSNKVTEKGKDVELRCDPISGHTALYWYRQSLGQGLEFLIYFQGNSAPDKSGLPSDRFSAERTGGSVSTLTIQRTQQEDSAVYLCASSLRSGNTEAFFGQGTRLTVV.

The chain uses TRBV3-1 (or the pseudogene TRBV3-2) and TRBJ2-1, with D perhaps given as TRBD1 or TRBD2 (5 bases each). The CDR3 runs 15 residues. Germline V lookup: CDR1 LGHDT, CDR2 YNNKEL (reference sequence). The V end lost 0 bases, the J end lost 10 bases, and 16 bases lay between the germline ends. CDR3 in DNA: TGTGCCAGCAGCCAAGATATGGGACCCCCGCCGGAGCAGTTCTTC. It specifies CASSQDMGPPPEQFF.

The CDR3 here is CASSANGGGDTQYF. CDR3 in DNA: TGCGCCAGCAGCGCGAACGGGGGCGGCGATACGCAGTATTTT. The chain has TRBV5-1 and TRBJ2-3; the D gene could be TRBD1 or TRBD2 (6 bases each). Germline V CDR1 and CDR2: SGHRS, YFSETQ. This CDR3 has 14 residues. Between the trimmed V and J ends, which lost 4 bases and 6 bases, there was a span of 15 bases.

The V call is TRBV28, the J call TRBJ2-7, with D hard to call. The germline V gene encodes CDR1 MDHEN and CDR2 SYDVKM. The ends were cut back, 6 bases at V and 7 bases at J, with 7 bases in the middle. This CDR3 contains 10 residues. The CDR3 sequence is CASSRGEQYF. CDR3 nucleotide sequence: TGTGCCAGCAGCCGTGGAGAGCAGTACTTC.

V is TRBV10-2 and J is TRBJ2-1, with D maybe TRBD1 (7 bases). V was pared by 0 bases and J by 2 bases, with 20 bases between. Germline lookup yields CDR1 WSHSY and CDR2 SAAADI. CDR3 size: 19 residues. CDR3 region: CASSESLWQGGSPYNEQFF. In DNA, the CDR3 is TGCGCCAGCAGTGAGTCGCTTTGGCAGGGGGGATCCCCCTACAATGAGCAGTTCTTC.

The chain recombines TRBV6-5 with TRBJ1-2, with TRBD1 identical over 8 bases. The CDR3 spans 15 residues. Germline CDR1 reads MNHEY; CDR2 reads SVGAGI. With 0 bases clipped from V and 2 bases from J, the junction kept 2 bases outside the gene matches. CDR3 bases: TGTGCCAGCAGTTACTCTACAGGGGGGAACTATGGCTACACCTTC. Translated: CASSYSTGGNYGYTF.

This rearrangement joins TRBV18 to TRBJ1-1; a weak D match, TRBD1 (6 bases). V lost 2 bases and J 0 bases, leaving 10 bases between the germline ends. Germline V gene data show CDR1 as KGHSH and CDR2 as LQKENI. This CDR3 spans 15 amino acids. CDR3 sequence reads: CASSPGGAMNTEAFF. The CDR3 DNA is TGTGCCAGCTCACCAGGGGGGGCCATGAACACTGAAGCTTTCTTT.

CDR3: CASSQEQRYTDTQYF. For the CDR3, the DNA is TGTGCCAGCAGCCAAGAACAGCGGTACACAGATACGCAGTATTTT. The J gene is TRBJ2-3, the V gene TRBV14; the D gene is possibly TRBD2 (5 bases). Germline lookup yields CDR1 SGHDN and CDR2 FVKESK. Between the trimmed V and J ends, which lost 0 bases and 2 bases, there was a span of 9 bases. The CDR3 runs 15 residues.

The rearrangement links TRBV2 to TRBJ1-4, with 10 bases that match TRBD1. With 6 bases clipped from V and 6 bases from J, the junction kept 4 bases outside the gene matches. The CDR3 totals 14 residues. Germline CDR1 and CDR2: SNHLY and FYNNEI. Written as DNA, the CDR3 is TGTGCCAGCAGCCTGACAGGGGGCGATGAAAAACTGTTTTTT. This codes for CASSLTGGDEKLFF.

The chain combines TRBV28 with TRBJ2-7, with D uncertain. Germline CDR1 is MDHEN and CDR2 is SYDVKM. The CDR3 consists of 12 residues. The V end lost 4 bases, the J end lost 4 bases, and 8 bases lay between the germline ends. Here the CDR3 DNA reads TGTGCCAGCAGTTCCCTTATGTACGAGCAGTACTTC. This encodes CASSSLMYEQYF.

This chain uses TRBV7-9 with TRBJ1-4; D is ambiguous. Germline loops: CDR1 SEHNR, CDR2 FQNEAQ (reference sequence). The V gene lost 4 bases and the J gene lost 12 bases, with 15 bases spanning the gap. This CDR3 has 13 amino acids. DNA of the CDR3: TGTGCCAGCAGCTCACCCAGATCGTTTGAACTGTTTTTT. Protein: CASSSPRSFELFF. Combining the CDR3 with reference TRBV7-9 and TRBJ1-4 gives the whole variable domain DTGVSQNPRHKITKRGQNVTFRCDPISEHNRLYWYRQTLGQGPEFLTYFQNEAQLEKSRLLSDRFSAERPKGSFSTLEIQRTEQGDSAMYLCASSSPRSFELFFGSGTQLSVL.

V is TRBV5-1 and J is TRBJ1-1, with TRBD1 as a possible D gene (6 bases). The germline V gene encodes CDR1 SGHRS and CDR2 YFSETQ. Trimming shortened V by 0 bases and J by 5 bases, and 14 bases separated the two germline ends. CDR3 size: 15 residues. The CDR3 reads CASSLAPGVLTEAFF. Written as DNA, the CDR3 is TGCGCCAGCAGCTTGGCCCCAGGGGTTTTGACTGAAGCTTTCTTT.